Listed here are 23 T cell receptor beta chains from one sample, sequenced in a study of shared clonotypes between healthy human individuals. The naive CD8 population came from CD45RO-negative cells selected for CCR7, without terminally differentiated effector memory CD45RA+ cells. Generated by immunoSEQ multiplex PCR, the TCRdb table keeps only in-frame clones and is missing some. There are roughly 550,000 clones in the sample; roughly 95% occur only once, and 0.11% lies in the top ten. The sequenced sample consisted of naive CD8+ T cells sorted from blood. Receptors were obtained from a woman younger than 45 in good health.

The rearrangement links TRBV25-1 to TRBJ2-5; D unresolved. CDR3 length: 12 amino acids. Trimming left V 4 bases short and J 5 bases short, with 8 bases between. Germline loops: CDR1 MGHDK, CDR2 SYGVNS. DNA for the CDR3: TGTGCCAGCAGTGGCCAGTGGGAGACCCAGTACTTC. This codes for CASSGQWETQYF.

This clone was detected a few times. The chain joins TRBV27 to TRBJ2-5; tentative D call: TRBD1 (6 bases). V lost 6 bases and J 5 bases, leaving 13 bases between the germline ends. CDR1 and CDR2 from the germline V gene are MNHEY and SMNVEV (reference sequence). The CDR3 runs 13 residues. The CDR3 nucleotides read TGTGCCAGCAGCTCCAGGGGTATGGAGACCCAGTACTTC. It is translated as CASSSRGMETQYF.

CDR3 loop: CASTSSGSYEQYF. The CDR3 DNA is TGTGCCAGCACTTCTTCGGGCTCCTACGAGCAGTACTTC. The chain couples TRBV7-2 to TRBJ2-7; D remains unclear. Trimming removed 7 bases at V and 0 bases at J, with 10 bases between. This CDR3 contains 13 residues. Germline CDR1 and CDR2: SGHTA and FQGNSA.

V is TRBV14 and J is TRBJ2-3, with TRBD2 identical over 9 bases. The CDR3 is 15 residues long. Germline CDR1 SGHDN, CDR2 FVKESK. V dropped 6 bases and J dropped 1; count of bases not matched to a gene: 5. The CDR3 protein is CASSRGRGGTDTQYF. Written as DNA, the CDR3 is TGTGCCAGCAGTCGCGGGAGGGGGGGCACAGATACGCAGTATTTT.

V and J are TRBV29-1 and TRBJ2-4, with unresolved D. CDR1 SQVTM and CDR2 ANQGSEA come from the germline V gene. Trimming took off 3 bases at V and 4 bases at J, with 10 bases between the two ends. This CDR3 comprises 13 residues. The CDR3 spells CSVDLGNKNIQYF. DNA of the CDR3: TGCAGCGTTGATTTAGGGAATAAAAACATTCAGTACTTC. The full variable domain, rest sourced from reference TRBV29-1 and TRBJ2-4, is SAVISQKPSRDICQRGTSLTIQCQVDSQVTMMFWYRQQPGQSLTLIATANQGSEATYESGFVIDKFPISRPNLTFSTLTVSNMSPEDSSIYLCSVDLGNKNIQYFGAGTRLSVL.

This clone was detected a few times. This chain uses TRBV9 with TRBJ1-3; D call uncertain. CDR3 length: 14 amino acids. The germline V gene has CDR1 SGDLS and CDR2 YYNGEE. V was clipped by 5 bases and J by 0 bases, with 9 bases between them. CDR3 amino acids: CASRGPGSGNTIYF. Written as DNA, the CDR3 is TGTGCCAGCAGGGGCCCAGGCTCTGGAAACACCATATATTTT. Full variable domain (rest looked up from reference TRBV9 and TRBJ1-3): DSGVTQTPKHLITATGQRVTLRCSPRSGDLSVYWYQQSLDQGLQFLIQYYNGEERAKGNILERFSAQQFPDLHSELNLSSLELGDSALYFCASRGPGSGNTIYFGEGSWLTVV.

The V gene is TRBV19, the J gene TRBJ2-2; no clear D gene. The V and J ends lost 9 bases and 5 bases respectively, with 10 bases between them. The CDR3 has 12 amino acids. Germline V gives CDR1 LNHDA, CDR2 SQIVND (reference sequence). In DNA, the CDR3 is TGTGCCAGCTGGCAACAAACCGGGGAGCTGTTTTTT. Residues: CASWQQTGELFF. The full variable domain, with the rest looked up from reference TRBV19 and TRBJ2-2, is DGGITQSPKYLFRKEGQNVTLSCEQNLNHDAMYWYRQDPGQGLRLIYYSQIVNDFQKGDIAEGYSVSREKKESFPLTVTSAQKNPTAFYLCASWQQTGELFFGEGSRLTVL.

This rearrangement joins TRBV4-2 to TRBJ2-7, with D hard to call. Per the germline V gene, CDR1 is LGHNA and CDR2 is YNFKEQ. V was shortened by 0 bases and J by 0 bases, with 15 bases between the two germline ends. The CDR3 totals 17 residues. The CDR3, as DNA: TGTGCCAGCAGCCAAGATCGGTCGGCTCCTAGCTCCTACGAGCAGTACTTC. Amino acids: CASSQDRSAPSSYEQYF.

CDR3 in DNA: TGTGCCAGCAGTTTGGAGGGAAACACCATATATTTT. Its translation: CASSLEGNTIYF. The chain carries TRBV27 and TRBJ1-3; no clear D gene. The V and J ends lost 3 bases and 4 bases respectively, with 4 bases between them. Germline-derived CDR1 and CDR2 are MNHEY and SMNVEV (reference sequence). The CDR3 covers 12 residues.

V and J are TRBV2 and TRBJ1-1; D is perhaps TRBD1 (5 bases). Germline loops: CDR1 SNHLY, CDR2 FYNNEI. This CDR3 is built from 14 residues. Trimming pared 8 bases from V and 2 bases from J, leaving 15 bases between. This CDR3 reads CASLPRGINTEAFF. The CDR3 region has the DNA TGTGCCAGCCTCCCACGGGGGATCAACACTGAAGCTTTCTTT.

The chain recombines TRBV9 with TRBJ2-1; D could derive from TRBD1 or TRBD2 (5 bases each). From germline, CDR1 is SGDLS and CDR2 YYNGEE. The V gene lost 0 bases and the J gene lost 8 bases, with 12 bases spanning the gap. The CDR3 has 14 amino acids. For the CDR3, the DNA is TGTGCCAGCAGCGTAGGAGGGGATTTGGATGAGCAGTTCTTC. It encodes CASSVGGDLDEQFF.

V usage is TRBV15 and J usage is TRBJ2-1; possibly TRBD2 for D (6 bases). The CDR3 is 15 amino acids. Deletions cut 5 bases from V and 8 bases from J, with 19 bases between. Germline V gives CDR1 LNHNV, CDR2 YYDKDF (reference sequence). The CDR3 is CATSDGTLALDEQFF. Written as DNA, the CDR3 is TGTGCCACCAGCGACGGGACTTTAGCCCTCGATGAGCAGTTCTTC. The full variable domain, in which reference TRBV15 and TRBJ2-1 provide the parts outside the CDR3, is DAMVIQNPRYQVTQFGKPVTLSCSQTLNHNVMYWYQQKSSQAPKLLFHYYDKDFNNEADTPDNFQSRRPNTSFCFLDIRSPGLGDTAMYLCATSDGTLALDEQFFGPGTRLTVL.

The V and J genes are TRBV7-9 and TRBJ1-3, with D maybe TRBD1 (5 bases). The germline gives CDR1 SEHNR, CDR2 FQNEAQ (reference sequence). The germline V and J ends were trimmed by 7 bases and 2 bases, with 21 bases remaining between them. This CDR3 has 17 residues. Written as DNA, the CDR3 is TGTGCCAGCATCTTCACCCACCGGGACGGCACTGGAAACACCATATATTTT. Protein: CASIFTHRDGTGNTIYF.

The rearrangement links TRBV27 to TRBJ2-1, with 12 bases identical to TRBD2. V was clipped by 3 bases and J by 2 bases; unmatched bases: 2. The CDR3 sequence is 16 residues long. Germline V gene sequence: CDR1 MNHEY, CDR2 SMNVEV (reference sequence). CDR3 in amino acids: CASSLTSGSAYNEQFF. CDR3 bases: TGTGCCAGCAGTTTGACTAGCGGGAGCGCCTACAATGAGCAGTTCTTC.

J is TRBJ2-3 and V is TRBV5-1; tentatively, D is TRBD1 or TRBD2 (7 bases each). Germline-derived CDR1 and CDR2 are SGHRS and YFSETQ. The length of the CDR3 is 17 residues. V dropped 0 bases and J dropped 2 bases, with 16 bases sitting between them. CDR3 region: CASSLVGGGSYTDTQYF. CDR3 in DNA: TGCGCCAGCAGCTTGGTAGGGGGCGGGAGTTACACAGATACGCAGTATTTT.

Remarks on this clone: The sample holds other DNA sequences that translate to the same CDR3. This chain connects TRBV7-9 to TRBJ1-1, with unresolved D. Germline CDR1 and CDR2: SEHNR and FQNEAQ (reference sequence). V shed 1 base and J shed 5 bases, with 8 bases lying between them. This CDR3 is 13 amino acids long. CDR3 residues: CASSLGGLTEAFF. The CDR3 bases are TGTGCCAGCAGCTTAGGGGGTCTAACTGAAGCTTTCTTT.

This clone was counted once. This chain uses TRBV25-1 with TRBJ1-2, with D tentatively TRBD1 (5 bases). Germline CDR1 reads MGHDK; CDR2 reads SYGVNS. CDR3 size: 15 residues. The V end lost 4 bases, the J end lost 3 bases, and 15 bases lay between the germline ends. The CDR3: CASSGDLSRHYGYTF. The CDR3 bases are TGTGCCAGCAGTGGGGACCTTTCCAGGCACTATGGCTACACCTTC.

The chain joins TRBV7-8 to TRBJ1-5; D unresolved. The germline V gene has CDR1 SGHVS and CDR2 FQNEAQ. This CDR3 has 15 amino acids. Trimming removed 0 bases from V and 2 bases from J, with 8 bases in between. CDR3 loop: CASSLALVGNQPQHF. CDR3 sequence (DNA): TGTGCCAGCAGCTTAGCGCTGGTTGGCAATCAGCCCCAGCATTTT.

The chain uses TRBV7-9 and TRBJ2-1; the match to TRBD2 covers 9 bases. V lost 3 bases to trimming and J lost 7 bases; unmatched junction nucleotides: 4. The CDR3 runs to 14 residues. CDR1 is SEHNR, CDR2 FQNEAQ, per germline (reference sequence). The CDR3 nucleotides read TGTGCCAGCAGCTTTATTAGCGGGAGTAATGAGCAGTTCTTC. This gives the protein CASSFISGSNEQFF.

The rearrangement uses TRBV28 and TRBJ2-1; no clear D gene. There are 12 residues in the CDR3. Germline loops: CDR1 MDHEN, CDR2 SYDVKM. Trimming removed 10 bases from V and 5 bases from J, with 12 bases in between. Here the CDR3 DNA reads TGTGCCACCCCCGGGCCTAACAATGAGCAGTTCTTC. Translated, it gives CATPGPNNEQFF.

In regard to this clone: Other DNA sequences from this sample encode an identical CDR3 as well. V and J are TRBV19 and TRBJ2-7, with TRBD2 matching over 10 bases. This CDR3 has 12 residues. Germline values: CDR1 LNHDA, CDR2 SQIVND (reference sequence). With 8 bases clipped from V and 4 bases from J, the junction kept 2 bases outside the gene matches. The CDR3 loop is CASSSGSYEQYF. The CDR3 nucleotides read TGTGCCAGTTCTAGCGGGAGTTACGAGCAGTACTTC.

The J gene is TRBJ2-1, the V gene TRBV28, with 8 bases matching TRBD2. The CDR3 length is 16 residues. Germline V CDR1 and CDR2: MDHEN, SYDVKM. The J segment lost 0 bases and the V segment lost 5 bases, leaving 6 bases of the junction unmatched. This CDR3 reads CASSLTSGRSYNEQFF. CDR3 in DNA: TGTGCCAGCAGTCTTACTAGCGGCCGCTCCTACAATGAGCAGTTCTTC.

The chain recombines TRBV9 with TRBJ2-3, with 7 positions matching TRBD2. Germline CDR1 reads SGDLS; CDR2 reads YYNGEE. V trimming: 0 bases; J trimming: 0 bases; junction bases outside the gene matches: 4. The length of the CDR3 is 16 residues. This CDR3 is CASSVDHGRSTDTQYF. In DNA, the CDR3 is TGTGCCAGCAGCGTAGATCACGGGAGGAGCACAGATACGCAGTATTTT. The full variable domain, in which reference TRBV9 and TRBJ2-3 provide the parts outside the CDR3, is DSGVTQTPKHLITATGQRVTLRCSPRSGDLSVYWYQQSLDQGLQFLIQYYNGEERAKGNILERFSAQQFPDLHSELNLSSLELGDSALYFCASSVDHGRSTDTQYFGPGTRLTVL.